This TCR beta chain came from a study of blood T cell repertoires in COVID-19. Study as a whole: Acute and convalescent COVID-19 specimens originated in the United States, Italy and Spain.

Germline CDR1 MNHEY, CDR2 SVGEGT. The length of the CDR3 is 14 residues. With 6 bases removed from V and 0 bases from J, the gap between germline ends came to 11 bases. Original data processing: Amplification of reference gene primers provided the estimated nucleated cell counts. Only in-frame clones appear in the TCRdb table, and some are missing; sequencing was by immunoSEQ multiplex PCR. V and J calls and clone size are copied from that table; D and trimming were computed from the DNA. Counted here are more than 45,000 clones, over 75% occurring once; the ten biggest clones make up about 15%. The chain recombines TRBV6-2 or TRBV6-3 with TRBJ1-1, with a tentative D call TRBD1 (5 bases). The sequencing input was peripheral blood. The sequence was obtained from a man aged 65 to 85 with acute or convalescent COVID-19. The CDR3 sequence: CASSFDRMNTEAFF. CDR3 coding DNA: TGTGCCAGCAGCTTTGACAGAATGAACACTGAAGCTTTCTTT.